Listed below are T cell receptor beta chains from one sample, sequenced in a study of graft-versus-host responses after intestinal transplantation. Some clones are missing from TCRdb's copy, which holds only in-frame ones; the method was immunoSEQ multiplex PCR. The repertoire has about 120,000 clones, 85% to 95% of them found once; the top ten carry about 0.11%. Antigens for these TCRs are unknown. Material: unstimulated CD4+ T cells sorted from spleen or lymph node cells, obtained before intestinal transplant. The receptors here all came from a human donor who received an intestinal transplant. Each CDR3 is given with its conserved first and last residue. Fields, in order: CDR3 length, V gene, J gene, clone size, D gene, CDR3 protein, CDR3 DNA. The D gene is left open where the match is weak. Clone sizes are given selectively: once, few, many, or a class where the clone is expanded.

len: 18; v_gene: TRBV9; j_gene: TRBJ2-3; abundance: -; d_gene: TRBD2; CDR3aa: CASSVDHPGLAGLDTQYF; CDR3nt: TGTGCCAGCAGCGTAGATCACCCTGGGCTAGCGGGTCTAGATACGCAGTATTTT
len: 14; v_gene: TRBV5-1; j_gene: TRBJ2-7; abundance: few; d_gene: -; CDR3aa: CASRSGLSSYEQYF; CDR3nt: TGCGCCAGCAGAAGCGGTCTCAGCTCCTACGAGCAGTACTTC
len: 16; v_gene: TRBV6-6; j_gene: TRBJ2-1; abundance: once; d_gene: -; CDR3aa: CASSYVRRVGYNEQFF; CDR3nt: TGTGCCAGCAGTTACGTTCGGAGGGTAGGCTACAATGAGCAGTTCTTC
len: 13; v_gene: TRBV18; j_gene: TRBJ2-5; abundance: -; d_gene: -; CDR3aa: CASSPPDERTQYF; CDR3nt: TGTGCCAGCTCACCCCCGGACGAGAGGACCCAGTACTTC
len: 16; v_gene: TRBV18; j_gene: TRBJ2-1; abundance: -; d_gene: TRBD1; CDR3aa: CASSPAGTGSINEQFF; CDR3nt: TGTGCCAGCTCGCCGGCCGGGACAGGGAGTATTAATGAGCAGTTCTTC
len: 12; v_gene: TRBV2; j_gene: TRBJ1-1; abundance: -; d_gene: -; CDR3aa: CASLLRNTEAFF; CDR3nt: TGTGCCAGCCTACTCAGGAACACTGAAGCTTTCTTT
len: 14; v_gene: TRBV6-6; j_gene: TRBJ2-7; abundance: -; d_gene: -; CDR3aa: CASSYGGDAYEQYF; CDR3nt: TGTGCCAGCAGTTACGGTGGAGACGCCTACGAGCAGTACTTC
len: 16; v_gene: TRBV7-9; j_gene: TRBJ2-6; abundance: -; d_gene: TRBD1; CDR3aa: CASSPGQGGGANVLTF; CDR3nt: TGTGCCAGCAGCCCCGGACAGGGGGGTGGGGCCAACGTCCTGACTTTC
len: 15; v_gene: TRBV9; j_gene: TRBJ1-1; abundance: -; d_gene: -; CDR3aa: CASSVRGAMNTEAFF; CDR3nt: TGTGCCAGCAGCGTAAGGGGGGCCATGAACACTGAAGCTTTCTTT
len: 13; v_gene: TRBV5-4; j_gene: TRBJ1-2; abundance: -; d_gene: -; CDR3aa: CASSLDGNYGYTF; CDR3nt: TGTGCCAGCAGCTTGGACGGTAACTATGGCTACACCTTC
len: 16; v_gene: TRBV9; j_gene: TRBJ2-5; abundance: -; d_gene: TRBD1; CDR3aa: CASSVAGTGGRQTQYF; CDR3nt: TGTGCCAGCAGCGTGGCCGGGACAGGGGGCCGGCAGACCCAGTACTTC
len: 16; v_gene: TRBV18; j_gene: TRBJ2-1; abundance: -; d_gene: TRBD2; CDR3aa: CASSPISGSTYNEQFF; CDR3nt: TGTGCCAGCTCACCTATTAGCGGGAGTACCTACAATGAGCAGTTCTTC
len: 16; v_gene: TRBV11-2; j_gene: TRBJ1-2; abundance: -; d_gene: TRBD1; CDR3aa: CASSARLKGQDYGYTF; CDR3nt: TGTGCCAGCAGCGCCCGACTTAAGGGACAGGACTATGGCTACACCTTC
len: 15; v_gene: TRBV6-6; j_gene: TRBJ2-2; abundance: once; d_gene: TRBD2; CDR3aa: CATRWETSGSGELFF; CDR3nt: TGTGCCACCCGATGGGAGACTAGCGGGAGCGGGGAGCTGTTTTTT
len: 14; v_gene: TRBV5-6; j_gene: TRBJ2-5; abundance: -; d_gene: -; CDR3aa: CASSSTYSPGTQYF; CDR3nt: TGTGCCAGCAGTTCAACCTACAGCCCGGGGACCCAGTACTTC
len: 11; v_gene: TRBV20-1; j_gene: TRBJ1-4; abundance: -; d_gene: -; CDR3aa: CSAGVYEKLFF; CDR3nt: TGCAGTGCTGGAGTCTACGAAAAACTGTTTTTT
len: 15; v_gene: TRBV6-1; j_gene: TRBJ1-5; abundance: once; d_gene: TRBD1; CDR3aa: CASSGPTGGNQPQHF; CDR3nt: TGTGCCAGCAGTGGACCCACAGGGGGCAATCAGCCCCAGCATTTT
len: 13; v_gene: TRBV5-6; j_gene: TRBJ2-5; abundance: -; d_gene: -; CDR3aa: CASSLVDQETQYF; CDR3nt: TGTGCCAGCAGCTTGGTGGATCAAGAGACCCAGTACTTC
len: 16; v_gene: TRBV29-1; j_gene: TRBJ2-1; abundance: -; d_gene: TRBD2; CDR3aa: CSVEVRVALAAAEQFF; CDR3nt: TGCAGCGTTGAAGTAAGGGTCGCACTAGCGGCAGCCGAGCAGTTCTTC
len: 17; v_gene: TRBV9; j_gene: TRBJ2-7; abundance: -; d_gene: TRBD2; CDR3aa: CASSPGTSGWSSYEQYF; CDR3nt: TGTGCCAGCAGCCCCGGGACTAGCGGGTGGAGCTCCTACGAGCAGTACTTC
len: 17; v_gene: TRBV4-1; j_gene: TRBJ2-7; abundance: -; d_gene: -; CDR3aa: CASSQSSLPGTFYEQYF; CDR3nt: TGCGCCAGCAGTCAAAGTTCCTTGCCAGGAACCTTTTACGAGCAGTACTTC
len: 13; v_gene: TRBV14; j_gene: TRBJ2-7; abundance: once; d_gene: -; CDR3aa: CASSRMGFHEQYF; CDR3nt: TGTGCCAGCAGCCGCATGGGTTTCCACGAGCAGTACTTC
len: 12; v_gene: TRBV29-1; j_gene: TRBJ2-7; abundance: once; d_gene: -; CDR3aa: CSGGEPTYEQYF; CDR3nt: TGCAGCGGGGGGGAGCCGACCTACGAGCAGTACTTC
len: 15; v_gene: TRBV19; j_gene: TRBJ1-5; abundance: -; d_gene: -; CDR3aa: CASKDRGVGNQPQHF; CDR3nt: TGTGCCAGCAAAGACCGAGGGGTGGGTAATCAGCCCCAGCATTTT
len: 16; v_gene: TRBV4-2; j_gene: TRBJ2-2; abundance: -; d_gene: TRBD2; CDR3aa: CASSQYQREVTGELFF; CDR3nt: TGTGCCAGCAGCCAATACCAGCGGGAGGTCACCGGGGAGCTGTTTTTT
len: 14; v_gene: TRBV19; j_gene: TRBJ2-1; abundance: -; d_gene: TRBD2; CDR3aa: CASSVLAGEAEQFF; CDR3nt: TGTGCCAGTAGTGTACTAGCGGGAGAGGCTGAGCAGTTCTTC
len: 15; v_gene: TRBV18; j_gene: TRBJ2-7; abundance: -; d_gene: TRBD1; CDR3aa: CASSPRQTGVLEQYF; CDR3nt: TGTGCCAGCTCACCAAGACAAACAGGGGTCCTCGAGCAGTACTTC
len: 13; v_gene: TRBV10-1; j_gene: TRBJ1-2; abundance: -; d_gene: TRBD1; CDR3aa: CASSEDRSSGYTF; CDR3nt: TGCGCCAGCAGCGAGGACAGGAGTTCTGGCTACACCTTC
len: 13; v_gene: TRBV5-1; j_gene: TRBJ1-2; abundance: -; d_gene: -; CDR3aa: CASSLGTDYGYTF; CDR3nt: TGCGCCAGCAGCTTGGGGACAGACTATGGCTACACCTTC
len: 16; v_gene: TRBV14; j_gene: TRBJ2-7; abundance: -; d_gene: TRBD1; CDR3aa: CASSRMDRGVGYEQYF; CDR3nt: TGTGCCAGCAGCCGCATGGACAGGGGGGTAGGCTACGAGCAGTACTTC
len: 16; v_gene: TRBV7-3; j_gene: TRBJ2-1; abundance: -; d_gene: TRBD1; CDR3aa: CASSLTQGASYNEQFF; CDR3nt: TGTGCCAGCAGCTTAACCCAGGGGGCCTCCTACAATGAGCAGTTCTTC
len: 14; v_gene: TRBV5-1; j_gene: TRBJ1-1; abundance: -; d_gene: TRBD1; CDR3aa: CASSSLTGTGQAFF; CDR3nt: TGCGCCAGCAGCTCCCTCACCGGGACAGGGCAAGCTTTCTTT
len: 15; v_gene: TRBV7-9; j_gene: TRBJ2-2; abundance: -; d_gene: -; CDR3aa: CASSLGDVNTGELFF; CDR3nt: TGTGCCAGCAGCTTAGGGGACGTGAACACCGGGGAGCTGTTTTTT
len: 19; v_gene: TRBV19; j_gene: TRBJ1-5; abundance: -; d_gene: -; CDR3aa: CASSPPRGQRTSGNQPQHF; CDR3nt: TGTGCCAGTAGTCCCCCCAGAGGACAGAGAACCTCGGGCAATCAGCCCCAGCATTTT
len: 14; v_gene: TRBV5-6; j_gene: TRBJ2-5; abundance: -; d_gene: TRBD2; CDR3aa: CASSYGGGEETQYF; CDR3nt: TGTGCCAGCAGCTACGGCGGGGGAGAAGAGACCCAGTACTTC
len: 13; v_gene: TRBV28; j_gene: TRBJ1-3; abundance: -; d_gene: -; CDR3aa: CASIGRTGNTIYF; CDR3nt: TGTGCCAGCATAGGCAGAACTGGAAACACCATATATTTT
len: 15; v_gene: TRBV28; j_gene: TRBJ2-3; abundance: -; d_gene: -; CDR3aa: CASSLWGPGKDTQYF; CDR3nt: TGTGCCAGCAGTTTATGGGGCCCAGGGAAAGATACGCAGTATTTT
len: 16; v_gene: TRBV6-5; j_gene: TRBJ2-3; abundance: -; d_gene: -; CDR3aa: CASSYSSTGPGDTQYF; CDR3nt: TGTGCCAGCAGTTACTCCTCGACAGGTCCAGGAGATACGCAGTATTTT
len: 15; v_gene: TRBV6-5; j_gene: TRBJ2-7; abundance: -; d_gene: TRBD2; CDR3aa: CASSYSMGGSYEQYF; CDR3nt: TGTGCCAGCAGTTACTCGATGGGGGGGTCCTACGAGCAGTACTTC
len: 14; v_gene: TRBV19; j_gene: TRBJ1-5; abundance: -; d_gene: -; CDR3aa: CASTVRDSNQPQHF; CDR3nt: TGTGCCAGTACCGTCCGGGACAGCAATCAGCCCCAGCATTTT
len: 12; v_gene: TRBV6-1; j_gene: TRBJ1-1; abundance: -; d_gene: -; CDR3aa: CASSEWSPGAFF; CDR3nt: TGTGCCAGCAGTGAATGGTCGCCCGGAGCTTTCTTT
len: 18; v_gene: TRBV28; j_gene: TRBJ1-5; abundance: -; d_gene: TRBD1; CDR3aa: CASRADRPTGGFHQPQHF; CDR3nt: TGTGCCAGCAGAGCAGACAGGCCGACAGGGGGCTTCCATCAGCCCCAGCATTTT
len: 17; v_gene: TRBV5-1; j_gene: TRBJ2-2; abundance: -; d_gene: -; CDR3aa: CASSRALGRPNTGELFF; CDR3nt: TGCGCCAGCAGCCGAGCCCTGGGTAGGCCGAACACCGGGGAGCTGTTTTTT
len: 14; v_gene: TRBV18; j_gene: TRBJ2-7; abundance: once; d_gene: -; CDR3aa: CASSPTGFFYEQYF; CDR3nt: TGTGCCAGCTCACCGACAGGCTTCTTCTACGAGCAGTACTTC
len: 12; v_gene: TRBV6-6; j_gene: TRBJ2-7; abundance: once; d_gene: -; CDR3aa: CASSPDGYEQYF; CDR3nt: TGTGCCAGCAGCCCCGACGGCTACGAGCAGTACTTC
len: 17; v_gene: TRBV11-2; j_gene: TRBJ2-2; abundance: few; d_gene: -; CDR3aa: CASSLEATSERTGELFF; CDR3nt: TGTGCCAGCAGCTTAGAAGCCACTAGTGAACGAACCGGGGAGCTGTTTTTT
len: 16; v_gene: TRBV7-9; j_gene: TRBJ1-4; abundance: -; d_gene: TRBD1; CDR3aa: CASSSGTAGANEKLFF; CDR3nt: TGTGCCAGCAGCTCCGGGACAGCTGGAGCTAATGAAAAACTGTTTTTT
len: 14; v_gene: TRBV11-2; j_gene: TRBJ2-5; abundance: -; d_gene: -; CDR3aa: CASSLDGYQETQYF; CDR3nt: TGTGCCAGCAGCTTAGATGGCTACCAAGAGACCCAGTACTTC
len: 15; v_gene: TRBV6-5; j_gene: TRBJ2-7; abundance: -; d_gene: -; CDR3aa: CASSYSGSPGNEQYF; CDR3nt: TGTGCCAGCAGTTATTCTGGTTCCCCGGGGAACGAGCAGTACTTC
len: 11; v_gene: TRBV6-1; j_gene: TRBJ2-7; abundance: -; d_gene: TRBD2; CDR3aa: CASSGGFEQYF; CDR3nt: TGTGCCAGCAGCGGGGGGTTCGAGCAGTACTTC
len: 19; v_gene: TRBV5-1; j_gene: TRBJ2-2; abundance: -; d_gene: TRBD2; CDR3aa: CASSLGTSGRATNTGELFF; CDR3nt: TGCGCCAGCAGCTTGGGGACTAGCGGGAGGGCCACGAACACCGGGGAGCTGTTTTTT
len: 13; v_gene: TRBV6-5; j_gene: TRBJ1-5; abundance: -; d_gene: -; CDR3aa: CASSLGGVSPQHF; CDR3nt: TGTGCCAGCAGTCTCGGGGGGGTCTCGCCCCAGCATTTT
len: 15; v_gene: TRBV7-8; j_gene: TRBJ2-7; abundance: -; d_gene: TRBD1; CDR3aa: CASSPGDRGSNEQYF; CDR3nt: TGTGCCAGCAGCCCGGGGGACAGGGGGTCCAACGAGCAGTACTTC